This TCR beta chain originates from a study of T cells in Graves' hyperthyroidism and ophthalmopathy. TCR beta CDR3 region amplification was performed from RNA transcripts. An initial round of RT-PCR targeting the TCR CDR3 relied on the HTBI primer set. Each CDR3 protein is one row after TCRdb ran MiXCR on the multiplex PCR reads. Altogether nearly 600,000 distinct CDR3 sequences are present, approximately 15% being singletons, with the ten largest covering more than 4.5%. Sequences were obtained from blood. This clonotype was sampled from a woman aged 30 to 39 with Graves' hyperthyroidism that later progressed to Graves' ophthalmopathy.

As DNA, the CDR3 is TGTGCCAGTAAATTCCGAGCAGGCGAGCAGTACTTC. This gives the protein CASKFRAGEQYF. V usage is TRBV19 and J usage is TRBJ2-7; D is ambiguous. CDR1 LNHDA and CDR2 SQIVND come from the germline V gene (reference sequence). This CDR3 has 12 amino acids. V lost 7 bases and J lost 6, with 13 bases in between.